This is a list of T cell receptor beta chains from one sample in a study of vaccination and CD4 T cells after COVID-19. TCRdb reanalysed the PCR reads using MiXCR and keeps one entry per CDR3 protein. The data show some 7,300 distinct CDR3 sequences, with roughly 36% seen just once and roughly a fifth held by the top ten. What these receptors recognize is not known. The sample consisted of CD4+ T cells from blood, cultured in vitro. Receptor source: a human donor in good health. CDR3s include the opening cysteine and the closing phenylalanine or tryptophan. D genes are given only for firm matches. Only some rows state a clone size, as once, few, many or a class for expanded clones.

.	TRBV20-1	.	TRBJ2-3	TGCAGTGCTATGGCAGATACGCAGTATTTT	CSAMADTQYF
.	TRBV30	.	TRBJ1-6	TGTGCCTGGATCCGAGGTGGACCCCTCCACTTT	CAWIRGGPLHF
.	TRBV6-1	.	TRBJ1-2	TGTGCCAGCAGCTCTACGTGGCAGACCCTCGGTGGCTACACCTTC	CASSSTWQTLGGYTF
.	TRBV27	.	TRBJ1-2	TGTGCCAGCAGTTTAGCGGGGGAAGGTCGGAATGGCTACACCTTC	CASSLAGEGRNGYTF
few	TRBV5-1	.	TRBJ2-7	TGCGCCAGCAGCTTGGTCACAAATACCTACGAGCAGTACTTC	CASSLVTNTYEQYF
.	TRBV6-1	TRBD1	TRBJ1-1	TGTGCCAGCAGTGCCGGGACAGGGATCCCAGATGAAGCTTTCTTT	CASSAGTGIPDEAFF
.	TRBV15	.	TRBJ2-5	TGTGCCACCAGAGCCGGGACACAAGCAGAGACCCAGTACTTC	CATRAGTQAETQYF
few	TRBV19	TRBD1	TRBJ2-5	TGTGCCAGTAGTATGGGACAGTTAGAGACCCAGTACTTC	CASSMGQLETQYF
few	TRBV6-1	.	TRBJ2-7	TGTGCCAGCCATTCGGCGGGGGCCCCTTGGGTGCAGTACTTC	CASHSAGAPWVQYF
few	TRBV10-3	.	TRBJ1-2	TGTGCCATCAGTGAGTCGTATGGCTACACCTTC	CAISESYGYTF
.	TRBV11-2	.	TRBJ2-7	TGTGCCAGCACATCGATAGGACAGTTGGACGAGCAGTACTTC	CASTSIGQLDEQYF
.	TRBV7-6	.	TRBJ1-1	TGTGCCAGCAGCGCATACAAGAGCCGGAACACTGAAGCTTTCTTT	CASSAYKSRNTEAFF
once	TRBV29-1	.	TRBJ2-1	TGCAGCGTTCCAGGACTCTTCCCCGTGGATGAGCAGTTCTTC	CSVPGLFPVDEQFF
.	TRBV29-1	TRBD1	TRBJ1-2	TGCAGCGTCGAAGAGGCAGGGGGCCGCTATGGCTACACCTTC	CSVEEAGGRYGYTF
.	TRBV4-1	.	TRBJ1-1	TGCGCCAGCAGCCAGGAACATCTAGGCAGTCCTACTGAAGCTTTCTTT	CASSQEHLGSPTEAFF
few	TRBV5-4	.	TRBJ1-1	TGTGCCAGCAGCTCTGCTTCCGTCGAAGCTTTCTTT	CASSSASVEAFF
.	TRBV7-9	.	TRBJ1-1	TGTGCCAGCAGCTTAGGTTCTTTCGCTGAAGCTTTCTTT	CASSLGSFAEAFF
.	TRBV5-1	.	TRBJ2-3	TGCGCCAGCAGCGTCGGGACAAGAACTTCAGATACGCAGTATTTT	CASSVGTRTSDTQYF
.	TRBV27	TRBD1	TRBJ1-5	TGTGCCAGCAGTCCGAGGACAGGGGGGATATATAGCAATCAGCCCCAGCATTTT	CASSPRTGGIYSNQPQHF
.	TRBV30	.	TRBJ1-1	TGTGCCTGGAGTATGGGGGGGGGCACTGAAGCTTTCTTT	CAWSMGGGTEAFF
.	TRBV30	.	TRBJ1-1	TGTGCCTGGAGTGTGATTAGTGGGGCTGAAGCTTTCTTT	CAWSVISGAEAFF
.	TRBV12-3/TRBV12-4	TRBD1	TRBJ2-2	TGTGCCAGCAGTTCACAGGGGGCTGGCACCGGGGAGCTGTTTTTT	CASSSQGAGTGELFF
.	TRBV30	.	TRBJ1-2	TGTGCCTGGAGCCTCGGGGTTGGCTACACCTTC	CAWSLGVGYTF
.	TRBV7-9	.	TRBJ2-2	TGTGCCAGCAGTTATGGTATGGGGGAGCTGTTTTTT	CASSYGMGELFF
.	TRBV20-1	TRBD1	TRBJ2-7	TGCAGTGCTAGACAGGGGGAACCCTACGAGCAGTACTTC	CSARQGEPYEQYF
.	TRBV11-3	.	TRBJ2-3	TGTGCCAGCAGCTCCGACGGCCGACCTCCGGATACGCAGTATTTT	CASSSDGRPPDTQYF
few	TRBV20-1	.	TRBJ2-1	TGCAGTGCTCATCGCAGGGAGCCGAATGAGCAGTTCTTC	CSAHRREPNEQFF
.	TRBV27	TRBD2	TRBJ2-3	TGTGCCAGCCAGCGGGAGGGCACAGATACGCAGTATTTT	CASQREGTDTQYF
few	TRBV20-1	.	TRBJ2-1	TGCACCCCGACTAGTCCCTACAATGAGCAGTTCTTC	CTPTSPYNEQFF
.	TRBV6-1	.	TRBJ2-2	TGTGCCAGCACACGTCTGCCTAGACAGTTGGACACCGGGGAGCTGTTTTTT	CASTRLPRQLDTGELFF
few	TRBV7-9	.	TRBJ1-1	TGTGCCAGCAGCTTAGTACCGGCGGAAGGGAATGAAGCTTTCTTT	CASSLVPAEGNEAFF
few	TRBV6-4	TRBD1	TRBJ1-2	TGTGCCAGCAGTGACGGGACAGGGGGCTATGGCTACACCTTC	CASSDGTGGYGYTF
once	TRBV12-3/TRBV12-4	TRBD2	TRBJ2-7	TGTGCCAGCAGTACCCGGGGGGGGATCTACGAGCAGTACTTC	CASSTRGGIYEQYF
.	TRBV15	.	TRBJ2-3	TGTGCCACCCAAGTAGGCTCCACAGATACGCAGTATTTT	CATQVGSTDTQYF
medium-sized	TRBV4-1	.	TRBJ1-2	TGCGCCAGCAGCCAAGAAGCCGGGAAGTATGGCTACACCTTC	CASSQEAGKYGYTF
.	TRBV6-2/TRBV6-3	.	TRBJ2-7	TGTGCCAGCAGTTACTTCCACGAGCAGTACTTC	CASSYFHEQYF
few	TRBV5-4	.	TRBJ2-2	TGTGCCAGCAACTCAAGGAACGGGGGTGGGGAGCTGTTTTTT	CASNSRNGGGELFF
large	TRBV7-9	.	TRBJ1-2	TGTGCCAGCAGCTTTGTCGCAGGGAGCGGCTACACCTTC	CASSFVAGSGYTF
.	TRBV11-2	.	TRBJ1-5	TGCGCCAGCAGCCCCCGTGGGGGTCAGCCCCAGCATTTT	CASSPRGGQPQHF
.	TRBV6-1	TRBD1	TRBJ1-2	TGTGCCAGCAGTAGCCCGGACAGGGGGTCAGGCTACACCTTC	CASSSPDRGSGYTF
.	TRBV12-3/TRBV12-4	.	TRBJ2-7	TGTGCCAGCAGTTTAGGCACCTTGACCTACGAGCAGTACTTC	CASSLGTLTYEQYF
.	TRBV20-1	.	TRBJ1-5	TGCAGTGCTAGGGGGAGAGGGGGGTCATTGCAGCCCCAGCATTTT	CSARGRGGSLQPQHF
.	TRBV6-1	.	TRBJ2-7	TGTGCCAGCAGTGAAGCTCCCCCGGGACTGCGATACGAGCAGTACTTC	CASSEAPPGLRYEQYF
.	TRBV20-1	.	TRBJ1-6	TGCAGTGCTAGAGGATGGGGGGAGGATAATTCACCCCTCCACTTT	CSARGWGEDNSPLHF
few	TRBV20-1	TRBD1	TRBJ1-2	TGCAGTGCGACCCCGGGACAGGGGGCGTCTGGCTACACCTTC	CSATPGQGASGYTF
few	TRBV2	.	TRBJ1-1	TGTGCCAGCAGTGGTCAGGGGATTGGAACTGAAGCTTTCTTT	CASSGQGIGTEAFF
.	TRBV2	.	TRBJ2-7	TGTGCCAGCAGTTCCCGGGACAACACCTACGAGCAGTACTTC	CASSSRDNTYEQYF
.	TRBV30	.	TRBJ1-2	TGTGCCTGTCACGCTAACTATGGCTACACCTTC	CACHANYGYTF
.	TRBV4-1	.	TRBJ2-1	TGCGCCAGCAGCCAGGCGGACTTAGCCTACAATGAGCAGTTCTTC	CASSQADLAYNEQFF
medium-sized	TRBV4-2	.	TRBJ2-3	TGTGCCAGCAGCCAAGCCAGCTCCTGGGACGGGGTCGGATATACGCAGTATTTT	CASSQASSWDGVGYTQYF
.	TRBV28	.	TRBJ2-7	TGTGCCAGCAGTTTATCCCCCTGGCAGGGTTCATCCTACGAGCAGTACTTC	CASSLSPWQGSSYEQYF
.	TRBV7-9	TRBD2	TRBJ2-3	TGTGCCAGCAGCTCCTGGACTAGCGCATACACAGATACGCAGTATTTT	CASSSWTSAYTDTQYF
.	TRBV5-4	TRBD1	TRBJ1-1	TGTGCCAGCAGCTTGCGGCAGGGGGCGTGGACTGAAGCTTTCTTT	CASSLRQGAWTEAFF
.	TRBV7-9	.	TRBJ2-3	TGTGCCAGCAGCTCGAGACTAGAAGCCACAGATACGCAGTATTTT	CASSSRLEATDTQYF
.	TRBV7-8	.	TRBJ2-3	TGTGCCAGCAGCTTAGAGGCGGGTACGCAGTATTTT	CASSLEAGTQYF
few	TRBV20-1	.	TRBJ1-2	TGCAGTGCTAGACAAAACTATGGCTACACCTTC	CSARQNYGYTF
.	TRBV6-1	.	TRBJ1-3	TGTGCCAGCTTAGGGAAAGAGTCTGGAAACACCATATATTTT	CASLGKESGNTIYF
.	TRBV19	TRBD1	TRBJ1-5	TGTGCCAGTTTTCCCGGAAGGGACAGGGTGTATAGCAATCAGCCCCAGCATTTT	CASFPGRDRVYSNQPQHF
few	TRBV5-1	.	TRBJ2-5	TGCGCCAGCAGCTTGACCAGACGGGAGACCCAGTACTTC	CASSLTRRETQYF
.	TRBV19	.	TRBJ1-1	TGTGCCAGTAATGGCAGGGGCATGAACACTGAAGCTTTCTTT	CASNGRGMNTEAFF